A single sample is the source of the 27 T cell receptor beta chains below, sequenced in a study of T cell changes during pregnancy in multiple sclerosis. TCRdb's table, derived via immunoSEQ multiplex PCR, lists solely in-frame clones and lacks some. The data show under 45,000 clones, about 87% seen once. This specimen consisted of CD4+ T cells from peripheral blood mononuclear cells, obtained in the second trimester of pregnancy. These receptors were taken from a female donor with multiple sclerosis, enrolled in a pregnancy study.

CDR3 in DNA: TGTGCCAGCAGAACCGGGACTAACAATGAGCAGTTCTTC. It encodes CASRTGTNNEQFF. V is TRBV21-1 and J is TRBJ2-1; TRBD2 is the table's D call and was not checked against the DNA. TRBV21-1 is a pseudogene. CDR3 length equals 13 residues.

V and J are TRBV6-1 and TRBJ1-1; D is uncertain. Germline V gene lookup returns CDR1 MNHNS and CDR2 SASEGT. V dropped 8 bases and J dropped 4 bases, with 11 bases sitting between them. The CDR3 runs to 12 residues. The CDR3 region is CASAGWGTEAFF. For the CDR3, the DNA is TGTGCCAGCGCGGGGTGGGGCACTGAAGCTTTCTTT.

This clone occurred a few times. The rearrangement links TRBV10-3 to TRBJ2-7; perhaps TRBD1 as D (5 bases). Trimming pared 4 bases from V and 0 bases from J, leaving 13 bases between. This CDR3 has 15 residues. Germline CDR1 is ENHRY and CDR2 is SYGVKD. CDR3 residues: CAISVTAKSSYEQYF. As DNA, the CDR3 is TGTGCCATCAGTGTGACAGCGAAAAGCTCCTACGAGCAGTACTTC.

This rearrangement joins TRBV15 to TRBJ2-5; the match to TRBD1 covers 8 bases. The CDR3 runs to 14 residues. J gave up 1 base and V 3 bases, and 1 base lay outside the gene matches. Germline loops: CDR1 LNHNV, CDR2 YYDKDF (reference sequence). CDR3 loop: CATSRDRAQETQYF. The CDR3 coding sequence is TGTGCCACCAGCAGGGACAGGGCCCAAGAGACCCAGTACTTC.

The chain has TRBV28 and TRBJ1-1; 7 bases agree with TRBD1. J gave up 9 bases and V 4 bases, and 5 bases lay outside the gene matches. This CDR3 has 12 amino acids. CDR1 is MDHEN and CDR2 is SYDVKM in the germline V gene. This CDR3 is CASSSLQGKAFF. CDR3 nucleotides: TGTGCCAGCAGTTCCTTACAGGGGAAAGCTTTCTTT.

J is TRBJ1-5 and V is TRBV30, with D maybe TRBD1 (5 bases). The ends were cut back, 0 bases at V and 0 bases at J, with 12 bases in the middle. Germline CDR1 is GTSNPN and CDR2 is SVGIG (reference sequence). This CDR3 comprises 16 residues. The CDR3 loop reads CAWSVSTGLSNQPQHF. In DNA, the CDR3 is TGTGCCTGGAGTGTCTCCACAGGCCTTAGCAATCAGCCCCAGCATTTT.

CDR3 region: CASSLAGQGQETQYF. As DNA, the CDR3 is TGTGCCAGCAGCTTAGCGGGACAGGGCCAAGAGACCCAGTACTTC. J is TRBJ2-5 and V is TRBV7-3; TRBD1 matches 9 bases. The J segment lost 1 base and the V segment lost 2 bases, leaving 2 bases of the junction unmatched. From germline, CDR1 is SGHTA and CDR2 FQGTGA. The length of the CDR3 is 15 residues.

The chain employs TRBV7-8 and TRBJ2-7, with 10 bases identical to TRBD1. In germline, CDR1 is SGHVS, CDR2 FQNEAQ. The CDR3 extends over 17 amino acids. Trimming took 3 bases from V and 1 from J; bases not matched to a gene: 9. This CDR3 is CASSFPDWTGGSYEQYF. The CDR3 DNA sequence: TGTGCCAGCAGCTTCCCTGACTGGACAGGGGGGTCCTACGAGCAGTACTTC.

The rearrangement uses TRBV15 and TRBJ2-3; D gene ambiguous. The length of the CDR3 is 12 residues. V was shortened by 0 bases and J by 14 bases, with 12 bases between the two germline ends. Germline assignment: CDR1 LNHNV and CDR2 YYDKDF (reference sequence). In DNA, the CDR3 is TGTGCCACCAGCAGAGATTCATACAACCGGTATTTT. This sequence encodes CATSRDSYNRYF.

In its sample, this clone was seen once. The chain combines TRBV28 with TRBJ2-7; 11 bases are a match to TRBD2. The junction had 6 bases not matched to a gene; V was cut back by 1 base and J by 4 bases. CDR1 and CDR2 from the germline V gene are MDHEN and SYDVKM. The CDR3 spans 16 residues. Written as DNA, the CDR3 is TGTGCCAGCAGTTTATCGGCTAGCGGGAGGAGGTACGAGCAGTACTTC. Encoded protein: CASSLSASGRRYEQYF.

This chain links TRBV5-8 with TRBJ2-7; 7 nucleotides agree with TRBD1. This CDR3 spans 13 amino acids. The germline gives CDR1 SGHTS, CDR2 YDEGEE. Trimming removed 10 bases from V and 2 bases from J; junction bases left unmatched: 9. This CDR3 is CAGKRDSTYEQYF. Written as DNA, the CDR3 is TGTGCCGGAAAAAGGGACAGCACCTACGAGCAGTACTTC.

The V call is TRBV5-4, the J call TRBJ2-3; 10 nucleotides align to TRBD2. Germline V lookup: CDR1 SGHNT, CDR2 YYREEE (reference sequence). V shed 9 bases, J shed 4 bases, and the junction held 8 bases outside the gene matches. The CDR3 has 14 amino acids. In DNA form, the CDR3 reads TGTGCCACCCTTCTAGCGGGAGTCCCAGATACGCAGTATTTT. Translating gives CATLLAGVPDTQYF. Filled out from reference TRBV5-4 and TRBJ2-3, the complete variable domain reads ETGVTQSPTHLIKTRGQQVTLRCSSQSGHNTVSWYQQALGQGPQFIFQYYREEENGRGNFPPRFSGLQFPNYSSELNVNALELDDSALYLCATLLAGVPDTQYFGPGTRLTVL.

This rearrangement joins TRBV2 to TRBJ1-5, with 10 bases lining up with TRBD1. The germline CDR1 and CDR2 sequences are SNHLY and FYNNEI. This CDR3 comprises 14 residues. J gave up 7 bases and V 8 bases, and 8 bases lay outside the gene matches. The CDR3 DNA reads as TGTGCCAGCCAATTGACAGGGGGCAGCCAGCCCCAGCATTTT. Translating gives CASQLTGGSQPQHF.

This chain links TRBV7-2 with TRBJ1-4; 7 bases match TRBD1. The J segment lost 7 bases and the V segment lost 2 bases, leaving 7 bases of the junction unmatched. This CDR3 has 15 residues. The germline V gene has CDR1 SGHTA and CDR2 FQGNSA. CDR3 sequence reads: CASSLTRGIGEKLFF. CDR3 sequence (DNA): TGTGCCAGCAGCTTAACCAGGGGGATAGGTGAAAAACTGTTTTTT.

The chain carries TRBV30 and TRBJ1-2, with TRBD1 matching 9 bases. Germline V lookup: CDR1 GTSNPN, CDR2 SVGIG (reference sequence). CDR3 length: 17 amino acids. J was trimmed by 1 base and V by 0 bases; bases with no gene match: 9. The CDR3 bases are TGTGCCTGGAGTGTACGAGGGGACAGGGCCTTTAACTATGGCTACACCTTC. Its translation is CAWSVRGDRAFNYGYTF.

This chain's CDR3 is CASNPGGVAGFVQFF. The CDR3 DNA reads as TGTGCCAGCAACCCGGGGGGGGTGGCGGGATTCGTGCAGTTCTTC. The rearrangement uses TRBV5-4 and TRBJ2-1; 8 bases match TRBD2. The V segment lost 6 bases and the J segment 12 bases; nucleotides outside the gene matches: 17. This CDR3 has 15 residues. The germline CDR1 and CDR2 sequences are SGHNT and YYREEE (reference sequence).

The CDR3 sequence: CAISPRTSGGPADTQYF. The CDR3 DNA is TGTGCCATCAGTCCCAGGACTAGCGGGGGACCGGCAGATACGCAGTATTTT. V is TRBV10-3 and J is TRBJ2-3, with TRBD2 matching over 13 bases. The CDR3 spans 17 residues. The ends lost 5 bases at V and 4 bases at J; junction bases unmatched: 9. Looked up from germline, CDR1 is ENHRY and CDR2 is SYGVKD.

This chain links TRBV9 with TRBJ2-3; 12 nucleotides agree with TRBD2. J gave up 3 bases and V 2 bases, and 7 bases lay outside the gene matches. The CDR3 consists of 17 residues. The germline CDR1 and CDR2 sequences are SGDLS and YYNGEE. This CDR3 is CASSVAASGRATDTQYF. CDR3 in DNA: TGTGCCAGCAGCGTGGCGGCTAGCGGGAGGGCTACAGATACGCAGTATTTT.

This chain uses TRBV29-1 with TRBJ1-1; D possibly corresponds to TRBD1 (6 bases). V was trimmed by 7 bases and J by 1 base, leaving 13 bases between them. Germline loops: CDR1 SQVTM, CDR2 ANQGSEA. This CDR3 comprises 13 residues. In DNA, the CDR3 is TGCAGCGGACGACAGGATCCGAACACTGAAGCTTTCTTT. Amino acid sequence: CSGRQDPNTEAFF.

The J gene is TRBJ2-2, the V gene TRBV2; D unresolved. Germline V lookup: CDR1 SNHLY, CDR2 FYNNEI. V gave up 6 bases and J gave up 0 bases, with 11 bases separating them. CDR3 length equals 15 residues. Here the CDR3 reads CASRNTDTNTGELFF. In DNA, the CDR3 is TGTGCCAGCAGAAATACCGACACGAACACCGGGGAGCTGTTTTTT.

The V call is TRBV7-8, the J call TRBJ2-1; TRBD2 agrees at 8 bases. The CDR3 contains 15 residues. CDR1 is SGHVS and CDR2 is FQNEAQ in the germline V gene. V lost 2 bases to trimming and J lost 9 bases; unmatched junction nucleotides: 9. CDR3 bases: TGTGCCAGCAGCTTAAGGGGACTAGTCTCCGGTGAGCAGTTCTTC. It translates to CASSLRGLVSGEQFF.

The chain's CDR3 is CASKQTSYNEQFF. As DNA, the CDR3 is TGTGCCAGCAAACAGACCTCCTACAATGAGCAGTTCTTC. The chain has TRBV7-9 and TRBJ2-1, with no clear D. The V gene lost 7 bases and the J gene lost 0 bases, with 7 bases spanning the gap. The CDR3 loop spans 13 amino acids. Looked up from germline, CDR1 is SEHNR and CDR2 is FQNEAQ (reference sequence).

This clone appeared a single time. The chain has TRBV11-2 and TRBJ2-7; 12 positions match TRBD2. Germline CDR1 SGHAT, CDR2 FQNNGV. This CDR3 is 14 amino acids long. J gave up 4 bases and V 4 bases, and 2 bases lay outside the gene matches. The CDR3 loop reads CASSSSGRGYEQYF. The CDR3 DNA is TGTGCCAGCAGCTCTAGCGGGAGGGGATACGAGCAGTACTTC. Complete variable domain (other parts from reference TRBV11-2 and TRBJ2-7): EAGVAQSPRYKIIEKRQSVAFWCNPISGHATLYWYQQILGQGPKLLIQFQNNGVVDDSQLPKDRFSAERLKGVDSTLKIQPAKLEDSAVYLCASSSSGRGYEQYFGPGTRLTVT.

This chain links TRBV6-1 with TRBJ2-6; tentatively, D is TRBD1 (5 bases). This CDR3 spans 16 amino acids. V dropped 4 bases and J dropped 2 bases, with 12 bases sitting between them. Germline V lookup: CDR1 MNHNS, CDR2 SASEGT. CDR3 residues: CASSGQFQAGANVLTF. CDR3 DNA: TGTGCCAGCAGTGGACAGTTCCAGGCTGGGGCCAACGTCCTGACTTTC.

This chain joins TRBV5-1 and TRBJ2-7, with 9 positions matching TRBD1. Germline V gene sequence: CDR1 SGHRS, CDR2 YFSETQ. CDR3 length: 14 amino acids. V was pared by 4 bases and J by 5 bases, with 7 bases of the junction left unmatched. The CDR3 sequence: CASSTGTGFHEQYF. CDR3 nucleotide sequence: TGCGCCAGCAGCACCGGGACAGGGTTCCACGAGCAGTACTTC.

The chain uses TRBV11-2 and TRBJ2-7; weak D call: TRBD2 (6 bases). CDR1 is SGHAT, CDR2 FQNNGV, per germline. The CDR3 length is 12 residues. Trimming pared 5 bases from V and 3 bases from J, leaving 8 bases between. The CDR3 loop reads CASSVGSYEQYF. Here the CDR3 DNA reads TGTGCCAGCAGCGTCGGGAGCTACGAGCAGTACTTC.

The chain uses TRBV25-1 and TRBJ1-1; TRBD1 agrees at 11 bases. Trimming at V came to 6 bases and at J to 2 bases, leaving 8 bases not matched to a gene. The CDR3 loop spans 16 amino acids. Germline values: CDR1 MGHDK, CDR2 SYGVNS. Written as DNA, the CDR3 is TGTGCCAGCAGGCCACCCGGGACAGGGGGAAACACTGAAGCTTTCTTT. Its translation is CASRPPGTGGNTEAFF.